This TCR beta chain was found in a study of blood T cells in healthy people across ages. A second PCR of 7 to 11 cycles used a sample-barcoded 5' primer and a J-beta primer mix. TCRdb passed the 5' RACE reads through MiXCR, listing each CDR3 protein once. The repertoire consists of about 640,000 distinct CDR3 sequences, with under 65% occurring once and the leading ten covering over 35%. Regarding the study as a whole: Roughly linear declines in TCR beta diversity per million T cells occurred with age. Strong correlation existed between TCR beta diversity and naive T cell percentage.

Details on this clonotype: What it binds is not known.

Germline CDR1 and CDR2: SNHLY and FYNNEI. This CDR3 spans 15 amino acids. V lost 4 bases and J lost 14; bases outside the gene matches: 12. The receptor was derived from a man in his sixties in good health. Sequenced sample: blood. The rearrangement links TRBV2 to TRBJ1-6; TRBD1 aligns across 9 bases. The chain's CDR3 is CASSVRTGVLLTLHF. As DNA, the CDR3 is TGTGCCAGCAGTGTCAGGACAGGGGTTCTTTTGACCCTCCACTTT.